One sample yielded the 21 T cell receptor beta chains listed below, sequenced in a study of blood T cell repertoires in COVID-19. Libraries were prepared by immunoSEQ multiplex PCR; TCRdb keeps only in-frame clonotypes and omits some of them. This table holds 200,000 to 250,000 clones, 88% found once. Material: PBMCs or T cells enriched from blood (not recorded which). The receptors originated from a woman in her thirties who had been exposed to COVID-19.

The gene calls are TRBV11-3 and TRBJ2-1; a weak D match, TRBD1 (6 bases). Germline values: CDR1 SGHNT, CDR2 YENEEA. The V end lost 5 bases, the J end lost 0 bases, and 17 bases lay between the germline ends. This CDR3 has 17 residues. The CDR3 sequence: CASSGRQAPSSYNEQFF. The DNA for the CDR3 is TGTGCCAGCAGCGGCAGACAGGCCCCGAGCTCCTACAATGAGCAGTTCTTC.

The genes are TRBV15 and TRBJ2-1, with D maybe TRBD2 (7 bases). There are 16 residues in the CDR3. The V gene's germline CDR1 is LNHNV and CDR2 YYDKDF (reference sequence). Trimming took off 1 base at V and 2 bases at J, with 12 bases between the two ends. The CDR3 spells CATSRATGLAYNEQFF. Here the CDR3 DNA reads TGTGCCACCAGCAGAGCGACAGGACTAGCCTACAATGAGCAGTTCTTC.

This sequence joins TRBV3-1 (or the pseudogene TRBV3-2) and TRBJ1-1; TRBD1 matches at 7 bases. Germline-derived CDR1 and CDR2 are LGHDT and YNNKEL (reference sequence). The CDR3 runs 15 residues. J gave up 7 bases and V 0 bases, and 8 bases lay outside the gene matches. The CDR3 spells CASSQDQTGRHEAFF. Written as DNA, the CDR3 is TGTGCCAGCAGCCAAGACCAGACAGGGCGGCATGAAGCTTTCTTT.

The CDR3 coding sequence is TGTGCCAGTAGTCCCGAGCCGGCAGGAGGTTCACCCCTCCACTTT. It specifies CASSPEPAGGSPLHF. The V gene is TRBV19, the J gene TRBJ1-6; no clear D. The CDR3 is made up of 15 amino acids. V lost 5 bases to trimming and J lost 9 bases, with 17 bases between them. Germline values: CDR1 LNHDA, CDR2 SQIVND (reference sequence).

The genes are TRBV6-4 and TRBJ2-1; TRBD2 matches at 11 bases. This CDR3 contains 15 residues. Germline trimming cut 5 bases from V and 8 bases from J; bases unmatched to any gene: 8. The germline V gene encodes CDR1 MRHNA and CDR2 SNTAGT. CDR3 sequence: CASSPGLAANDEQFF. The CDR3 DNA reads TGTGCCAGCAGTCCGGGACTAGCGGCGAACGATGAGCAGTTCTTC.

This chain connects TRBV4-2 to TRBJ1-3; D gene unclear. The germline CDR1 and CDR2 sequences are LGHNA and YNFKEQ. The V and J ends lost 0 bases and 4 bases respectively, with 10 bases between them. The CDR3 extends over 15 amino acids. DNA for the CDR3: TGTGCCAGCAGCCAAGATCGAGGGAGGGGAAACACCATATATTTT. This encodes CASSQDRGRGNTIYF.

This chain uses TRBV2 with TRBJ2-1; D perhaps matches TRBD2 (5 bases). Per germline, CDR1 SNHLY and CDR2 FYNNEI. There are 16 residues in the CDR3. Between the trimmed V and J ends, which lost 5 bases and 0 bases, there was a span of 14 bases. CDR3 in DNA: TGTGCCAGCAGTCCGGACTCCTACAGCTCCTACAATGAGCAGTTCTTC. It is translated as CASSPDSYSSYNEQFF.

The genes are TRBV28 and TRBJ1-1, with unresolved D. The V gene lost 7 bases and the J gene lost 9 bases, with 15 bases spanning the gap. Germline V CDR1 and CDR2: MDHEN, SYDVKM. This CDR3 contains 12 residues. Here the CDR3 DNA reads TGTGCCAGCACCATCAACGGGATTAAAGCTTTCTTT. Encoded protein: CASTINGIKAFF. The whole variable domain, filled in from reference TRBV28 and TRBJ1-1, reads DVKVTQSSRYLVKRTGEKVFLECVQDMDHENMFWYRQDPGLGLRLIYFSYDVKMKEKGDIPEGYSVSREKKERFSLILESASTNQTSMYLCASTINGIKAFFGQGTRLTVV.

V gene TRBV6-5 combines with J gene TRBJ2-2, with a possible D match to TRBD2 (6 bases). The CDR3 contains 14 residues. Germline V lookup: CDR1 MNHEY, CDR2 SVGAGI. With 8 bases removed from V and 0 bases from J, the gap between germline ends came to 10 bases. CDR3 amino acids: CASQGLSNTGELFF. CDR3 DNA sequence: TGTGCCAGCCAGGGACTTTCGAACACCGGGGAGCTGTTTTTT.

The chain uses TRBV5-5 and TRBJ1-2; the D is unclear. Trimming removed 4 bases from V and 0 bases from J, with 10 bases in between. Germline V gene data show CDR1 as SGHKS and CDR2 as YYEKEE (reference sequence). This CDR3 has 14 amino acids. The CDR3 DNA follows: TGTGCCAGCAGCGTCGCCGACTCTAACTATGGCTACACCTTC. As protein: CASSVADSNYGYTF. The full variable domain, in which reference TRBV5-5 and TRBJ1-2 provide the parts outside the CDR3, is DAGVTQSPTHLIKTRGQQVTLRCSPISGHKSVSWYQQVLGQGPQFIFQYYEKEERGRGNFPDRFSARQFPNYSSELNVNALLLGDSALYLCASSVADSNYGYTFGSGTRLTVV.

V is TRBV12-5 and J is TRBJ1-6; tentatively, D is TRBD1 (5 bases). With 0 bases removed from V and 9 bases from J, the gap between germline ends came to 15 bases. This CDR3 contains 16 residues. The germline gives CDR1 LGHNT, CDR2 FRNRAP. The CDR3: CASGLVLGQGSSPLHF. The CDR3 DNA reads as TGTGCTAGTGGTTTGGTACTGGGGCAGGGAAGTTCACCCCTCCACTTT.

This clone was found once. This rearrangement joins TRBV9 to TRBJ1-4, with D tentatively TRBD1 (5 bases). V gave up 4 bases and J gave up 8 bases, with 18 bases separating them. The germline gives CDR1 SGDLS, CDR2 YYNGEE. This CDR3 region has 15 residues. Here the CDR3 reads CASSPGMQGTEKLFF. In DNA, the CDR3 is TGTGCCAGCAGCCCAGGGATGCAGGGAACGGAAAAACTGTTTTTT.

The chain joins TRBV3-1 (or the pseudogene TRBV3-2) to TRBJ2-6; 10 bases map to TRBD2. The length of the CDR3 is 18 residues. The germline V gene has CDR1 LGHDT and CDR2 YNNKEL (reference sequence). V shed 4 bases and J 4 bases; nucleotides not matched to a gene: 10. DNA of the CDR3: TGTGCCAGCAGCCGCCTCCTAGCGGGAGTTGGGGGGGCCAACGTCCTGACTTTC. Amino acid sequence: CASSRLLAGVGGANVLTF.

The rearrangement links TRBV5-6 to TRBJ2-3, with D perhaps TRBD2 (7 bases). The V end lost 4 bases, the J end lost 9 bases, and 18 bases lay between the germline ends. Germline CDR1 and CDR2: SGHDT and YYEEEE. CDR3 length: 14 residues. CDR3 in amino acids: CASSKGGAPYTQYF. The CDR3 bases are TGTGCCAGCAGCAAGGGGGGGGCCCCGTACACGCAGTATTTT.

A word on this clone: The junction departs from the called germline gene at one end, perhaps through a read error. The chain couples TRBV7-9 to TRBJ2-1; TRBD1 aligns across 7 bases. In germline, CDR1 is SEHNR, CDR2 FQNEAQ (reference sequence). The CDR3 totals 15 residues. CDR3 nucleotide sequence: TGTGCCAGCAGCTTAGCGGCCGGGACAGATCAAAGACAGATCTTC. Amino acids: CASSLAAGTDQRQIF.

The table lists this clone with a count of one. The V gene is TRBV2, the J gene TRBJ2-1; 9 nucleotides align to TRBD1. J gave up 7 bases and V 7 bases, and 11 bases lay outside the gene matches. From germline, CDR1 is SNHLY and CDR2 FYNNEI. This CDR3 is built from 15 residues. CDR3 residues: CASKTGQGLYNEQFF. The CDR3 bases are TGTGCCAGCAAGACGGGACAGGGTCTCTATAATGAGCAGTTCTTC.

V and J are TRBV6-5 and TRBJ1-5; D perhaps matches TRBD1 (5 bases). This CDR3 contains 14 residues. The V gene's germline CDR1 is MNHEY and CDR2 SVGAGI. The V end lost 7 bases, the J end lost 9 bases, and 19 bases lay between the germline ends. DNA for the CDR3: TGTGCCAGCAAAATCGGGGGTATGGTGGGGCCCCAGCATTTT. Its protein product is CASKIGGMVGPQHF.

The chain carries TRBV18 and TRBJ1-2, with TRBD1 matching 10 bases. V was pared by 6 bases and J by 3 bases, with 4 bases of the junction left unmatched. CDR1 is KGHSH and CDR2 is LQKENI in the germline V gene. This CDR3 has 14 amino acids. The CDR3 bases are TGTGCCAGCTCTCCGGGGACAGGGGACTATGGCTACACCTTC. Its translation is CASSPGTGDYGYTF.

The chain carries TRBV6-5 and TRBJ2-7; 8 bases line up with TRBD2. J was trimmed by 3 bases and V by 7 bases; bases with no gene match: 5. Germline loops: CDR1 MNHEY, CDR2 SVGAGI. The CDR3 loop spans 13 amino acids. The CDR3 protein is CASKSGRGYEQYF. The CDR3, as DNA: TGTGCCAGCAAAAGCGGGAGAGGCTACGAGCAGTACTTC.

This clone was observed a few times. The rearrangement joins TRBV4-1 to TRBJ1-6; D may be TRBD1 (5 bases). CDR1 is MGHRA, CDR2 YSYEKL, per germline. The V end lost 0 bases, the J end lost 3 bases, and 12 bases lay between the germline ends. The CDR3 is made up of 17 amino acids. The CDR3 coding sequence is TGCGCCAGCAGCCAAGATCGGACAACAGACTATAATTCACCCCTCCACTTT. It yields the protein CASSQDRTTDYNSPLHF.

As DNA, the CDR3 is TGTGCCAGCAGCCGACTAGCGGGCTTCAACAATGAGCAGTTCTTC. It translates to CASSRLAGFNNEQFF. This chain connects TRBV11-2 to TRBJ2-1; TRBD2 matches at 10 bases. Germline V gives CDR1 SGHAT, CDR2 FQNNGV. The CDR3 spans 15 residues. V lost 5 bases to trimming and J lost 5 bases; unmatched junction nucleotides: 6.